Below, 16 T cell receptor beta chains from the same sample are listed, as sequenced in a study of cytomegalovirus exposure and HLA in healthy donors. The PCR ran on 60 Vbeta and 13 Jbeta primers. The assay was immunoSEQ multiplex PCR, and TCRdb's table has in-frame clones only and misses some. The sample includes fewer than 150,000 clones, roughly 80% of them seen just once. Sequencing was carried out using PBMCs. These receptors were taken from a male donor in good health and CMV-seronegative.

CDR3 sequence: CASSPQGSNQPQHF. The CDR3 DNA reads TGTGCCAGCAGCCCCCAGGGGAGCAATCAGCCCCAGCATTTT. This chain joins TRBV7-2 and TRBJ1-5; perhaps TRBD1 as D (6 bases). With 5 bases removed from V and 1 base from J, the gap between germline ends came to 9 bases. Germline V CDR1 and CDR2: SGHTA, FQGNSA. The CDR3 has 14 residues. Complete variable domain (other parts from reference TRBV7-2 and TRBJ1-5): GAGVSQSPSNKVTEKGKDVELRCDPISGHTALYWYRQSLGQGLEFLIYFQGNSAPDKSGLPSDRFSAERTGGSVSTLTIQRTQQEDSAVYLCASSPQGSNQPQHFGDGTRLSIL.

The rearrangement joins TRBV7-3 to TRBJ2-7, with 8 positions matching TRBD2. V lost 2 bases and J lost 2; bases outside the gene matches: 5. This CDR3 contains 15 residues. Looked up from germline, CDR1 is SGHTA and CDR2 is FQGTGA. The CDR3 nucleotides are TGTGCCAGCAGCTTATACAGCGGGGGCCCCTACGAGCAGTACTTC. Translated, it gives CASSLYSGGPYEQYF.

This clone has only one observation. The V gene is TRBV11-2, the J gene TRBJ1-2; 8 bases match TRBD1. Trimming at V came to 5 bases and at J to 7 bases, leaving 6 bases not matched to a gene. Looked up from germline, CDR1 is SGHAT and CDR2 is FQNNGV. This CDR3 is 13 amino acids long. Written as DNA, the CDR3 is TGTGCCAGCAGCCGGACAGGGACAGGTGGCTACACCTTC. Protein product: CASSRTGTGGYTF.

The V and J genes are TRBV5-1 and TRBJ1-6; weak D call: TRBD1 (6 bases). The length of the CDR3 is 17 residues. The germline gives CDR1 SGHRS, CDR2 YFSETQ. V was pared by 5 bases and J by 0 bases, with 15 bases between. CDR3 in amino acids: CASSSGGGSSYNSPLHF. CDR3 coding DNA: TGCGCCAGCAGTTCGGGGGGCGGGAGCTCCTATAATTCACCCCTCCACTTT. Together with reference TRBV5-1 and TRBJ1-6, the CDR3 gives the full variable domain: KAGVTQTPRYLIKTRGQQVTLSCSPISGHRSVSWYQQTPGQGLQFLFEYFSETQRNKGNFPGRFSGRQFSNSRSEMNVSTLELGDSALYLCASSSGGGSSYNSPLHFGNGTRLTVT.

The chain recombines TRBV7-2 with TRBJ2-3; 11 nucleotides align to TRBD2. CDR1 is SGHTA and CDR2 is FQGNSA in the germline V gene. The CDR3 consists of 16 residues. The V segment lost 5 bases and the J segment 1 base; nucleotides outside the gene matches: 5. The CDR3 bases are TGTGCCAGCAGCAATTTAGCGGGGGGGGGCACAGATACGCAGTATTTT. Amino acid sequence: CASSNLAGGGTDTQYF.

CDR3 nucleotides: TGTGCCAGCAGTCTGGACTATAACTATGGCTACACCTTC. Translating it yields CASSLDYNYGYTF. This rearrangement joins TRBV6-1 to TRBJ1-2, with no clear D. Germline assignment: CDR1 MNHNS and CDR2 SASEGT. The V end was cut by 5 bases, the J end by 1 base, with 8 bases between. The CDR3 has 13 residues.

The chain employs TRBV19 and TRBJ2-1; 8 bases map to TRBD2. After removal of 2 bases from V and 7 bases from J, the junction contained 19 bases not matched to a gene. This CDR3 has 19 amino acids. The germline gives CDR1 LNHDA, CDR2 SQIVND (reference sequence). The CDR3 DNA reads as TGTGCCAGTAGTATAAGATTAGCGGGGCCCCGGGGGGGGAGGAATGAGCAGTTCTTC. This translates into CASSIRLAGPRGGRNEQFF.

This clone came up once. V is TRBV18 and J is TRBJ1-1; 11 bases fit TRBD1. J was trimmed by 6 bases and V by 8 bases; bases with no gene match: 5. Germline CDR1 reads KGHSH; CDR2 reads LQKENI. The length of the CDR3 is 13 residues. Written as DNA, the CDR3 is TGTGCCAGCCGCGGACAGGGGGCCGCTGAAGCTTTCTTT. Its translation is CASRGQGAAEAFF.

The chain has TRBV6-6 and TRBJ2-1; 7 bases map to TRBD1. Trimming cost V 2 bases and J 10 bases; bases outside gene matches: 8. Germline V lookup: CDR1 MNHNY, CDR2 SVGAGI (reference sequence). The CDR3 is 14 residues long. The DNA for the CDR3 is TGTGCCAGCAGTTACGGCCGACAGGGAAGCGAGCAGTTCTTC. Protein sequence: CASSYGRQGSEQFF.

The chain joins TRBV27 to TRBJ1-5; 7 bases map to TRBD1. The CDR3 consists of 16 residues. Germline CDR1 MNHEY, CDR2 SMNVEV (reference sequence). Unmatched junction bases numbered 7, after V lost 3 bases and J lost 2 bases. In nucleotides, the CDR3 is TGTGCCAGCAGTTTGGGACAGACGAGGGGCAATCAGCCCCAGCATTTT. The encoded protein is CASSLGQTRGNQPQHF.

This clone was recorded a few times. Here the CDR3 reads CASSYSQGAKSPLHF. Written as DNA, the CDR3 is TGTGCCAGCAGTTACTCGCAGGGGGCAAAGTCACCCCTCCACTTT. This sequence joins TRBV6-5 and TRBJ1-6; 8 positions agree with TRBD1. The CDR3 covers 15 residues. Trimming removed 0 bases from V and 10 bases from J; junction bases left unmatched: 5. Germline V gene sequence: CDR1 MNHEY, CDR2 SVGAGI.

V usage is TRBV6-5 and J usage is TRBJ1-1, with D possibly being TRBD1 (5 bases). The germline V gene has CDR1 MNHEY and CDR2 SVGAGI. V was clipped by 5 bases and J by 1 base, with 11 bases between them. The CDR3 covers 14 residues. The CDR3 sequence: CASSPETANTEAFF. DNA of the CDR3: TGTGCCAGCAGTCCGGAGACAGCGAACACTGAAGCTTTCTTT.

This clone was seen a single time. V and J are TRBV19 and TRBJ2-1; TRBD1 is a possible D gene (6 bases). The V end was cut by 3 bases, the J end by 7 bases, with 13 bases between. CDR3 size: 14 residues. CDR1 is LNHDA, CDR2 SQIVND, per germline (reference sequence). The chain's CDR3 is CASSMGGQINEQFF. CDR3 nucleotide sequence: TGTGCCAGTAGTATGGGCGGACAGATTAATGAGCAGTTCTTC.

The chain links TRBV30 to TRBJ2-5, with D possibly matching TRBD2 (5 bases). Germline V gene sequence: CDR1 GTSNPN, CDR2 SVGIG (reference sequence). Between the trimmed V and J ends, which lost 3 bases and 11 bases, there was a span of 13 bases. This CDR3 has 11 residues. The chain's CDR3 is CAWRSGGPQYF. CDR3 bases: TGTGCCTGGAGAAGCGGCGGTCCTCAGTACTTC.

This clone was seen more than once but under ten times. The chain links TRBV5-4 to TRBJ1-2; 8 nucleotides agree with TRBD1. With 4 bases clipped from V and 8 bases from J, the junction kept 7 bases outside the gene matches. CDR1 SGHNT and CDR2 YYREEE come from the germline V gene (reference sequence). The CDR3 length is 13 residues. CDR3 in DNA: TGTGCCAGCAGCACAGAGACAGGGGCCGGCTACACCTTC. Amino acids: CASSTETGAGYTF.

This rearrangement joins TRBV5-4 to TRBJ1-1, with 7 positions matching TRBD1. With V trimmed by 0 bases and J by 4 bases, 9 bases remained unmatched. Germline V gene data show CDR1 as SGHNT and CDR2 as YYREEE (reference sequence). The CDR3 covers 16 residues. DNA for the CDR3: TGTGCCAGCAGCTTGGAGGCCAGGGGGATAATCACTGAAGCTTTCTTT. Residues: CASSLEARGIITEAFF.